What follows are 18 T cell receptor beta chains derived from one specimen sequenced in a study of control samples from healthy donors and cancer patients (dated by TCRdb to the early 2020s). Library creation used the immunoSEQ multiplex PCR assay. TCRdb obtained this table from immuneACCESS and retained in-frame rearrangements with V and J assigned. These tables miss some clones; where compared with another copy, unresolved V genes account for less than half of the shortfall, and the remainder is unexplained. The sample table holds 110,000 or so clones, of which approximately 90% were seen once. The ten largest account for 4% to 4.5% of the sample. The sample taken for sequencing was blood. Source of these receptors: a human donor in good health. The donor label of this sample is uncertain.

This chain joins TRBV6-1 and TRBJ1-6; D may be TRBD1 (6 bases). The CDR3 has 18 amino acids. Trimming took 4 bases from V and 0 from J, leaving 16 bases between them. Germline V CDR1 and CDR2: MNHNS, SASEGT. The CDR3 here is CASSGPSGVSSYNSPLHF. The CDR3, as DNA: TGTGCCAGCAGTGGGCCATCAGGGGTTAGCTCCTATAATTCACCCCTCCACTTT.

This chain uses TRBV19 with TRBJ2-5; D uncertain. Trimming removed 2 bases from V and 4 bases from J, with 11 bases in between. The germline V gene encodes CDR1 LNHDA and CDR2 SQIVND (reference sequence). CDR3 length: 14 amino acids. The CDR3 DNA is TGTGCCAGTAGTATAAGCTGGCAGAGAGAGACCCAGTACTTC. Protein sequence: CASSISWQRETQYF.

The chain carries TRBV6-5 and TRBJ1-1, with D maybe TRBD1 (6 bases). V dropped 10 bases and J dropped 3 bases, with 15 bases sitting between them. The CDR3 has 13 amino acids. CDR1 MNHEY and CDR2 SVGAGI come from the germline V gene. CDR3: CATSDSTHTEAFF. The CDR3 coding sequence is TGTGCCACTTCGGACAGCACTCACACTGAAGCTTTCTTT.

This chain connects TRBV2 to TRBJ2-3; TRBD2 is a possible D gene (5 bases). V gave up 8 bases and J gave up 4 bases, with 10 bases separating them. CDR3 length: 12 residues. CDR1 and CDR2 (germline): SNHLY, FYNNEI. CDR3: CASVLGSDTQYF. The CDR3 DNA follows: TGTGCCAGCGTACTAGGTTCAGATACGCAGTATTTT.

This clone was seen just once. The chain carries TRBV24-1 and TRBJ2-5; TRBD1 or TRBD2 may be the D gene (5 bases each). V was clipped by 0 bases and J by 5 bases, with 15 bases between them. The CDR3 loop spans 16 amino acids. Germline V gene data show CDR1 as KGHDR and CDR2 as SFDVKD. The CDR3 nucleotides are TGTGCCACCAGTGATTTGGAAGCCGGGGCCCCGGAGACCCAGTACTTC. Its protein product is CATSDLEAGAPETQYF.

The J gene is TRBJ1-5, the V gene TRBV19; 7 nucleotides align to TRBD1. The ends lost 7 bases at V and 0 bases at J; junction bases unmatched: 18. The CDR3 length is 19 residues. Germline values: CDR1 LNHDA, CDR2 SQIVND (reference sequence). The DNA for the CDR3 is TGTGCCAGTACCCCCTCAGGGACGGGACAGACATATAGCAATCAGCCCCAGCATTTT. Residues: CASTPSGTGQTYSNQPQHF. The full variable domain, with the rest looked up from reference TRBV19 and TRBJ1-5, is DGGITQSPKYLFRKEGQNVTLSCEQNLNHDAMYWYRQDPGQGLRLIYYSQIVNDFQKGDIAEGYSVSREKKESFPLTVTSAQKNPTAFYLCASTPSGTGQTYSNQPQHFGDGTRLSIL.

V gene TRBV5-1 combines with J gene TRBJ2-3; 8 bases agree with TRBD2. CDR1 is SGHRS and CDR2 is YFSETQ in the germline V gene. V was clipped by 6 bases and J by 2 bases; unmatched bases: 5. The CDR3 consists of 14 residues. This CDR3 is CASNGGAITDTQYF. In nucleotides, the CDR3 is TGCGCCAGCAACGGGGGGGCGATCACAGATACGCAGTATTTT.

This chain uses TRBV12-5 with TRBJ1-1; 11 bases are shared with TRBD1. V shed 1 base and J 4 bases; nucleotides not matched to a gene: 8. Germline V CDR1 and CDR2: LGHNT, FRNRAP. This CDR3 contains 17 residues. CDR3 loop: CASGLGLGGTGGTEAFF. The CDR3 coding sequence is TGTGCTAGTGGTTTGGGACTAGGAGGGACAGGGGGCACTGAAGCTTTCTTT.

The gene calls are TRBV3-1 (or the pseudogene TRBV3-2) and TRBJ1-1; no reliable D call. CDR1 is LGHDT and CDR2 is YNNKEL in the germline V gene (reference sequence). Trimming removed 4 bases at V and 7 bases at J, with 13 bases between. CDR3 length: 13 amino acids. CDR3 region: CASSRNPAHEAFF. In DNA, the CDR3 is TGTGCCAGCAGCCGAAACCCGGCCCATGAAGCTTTCTTT.

CDR3 in amino acids: CASSSLGGGLRDEQYF. As DNA, the CDR3 is TGTGCCAGCTCATCCCTCGGGGGGGGCCTCCGAGACGAGCAGTACTTC. The chain has TRBV18 and TRBJ2-7; the match to TRBD2 covers 8 bases. The trim removed 5 bases at V and 5 bases at J, leaving 14 bases unmatched. There are 16 residues in the CDR3. Germline CDR1 reads KGHSH; CDR2 reads LQKENI.

The gene calls are TRBV10-3 and TRBJ2-1; no clear D gene. The V end was cut by 3 bases, the J end by 0 bases, with 3 bases between. The CDR3 is 13 amino acids. Germline V gene sequence: CDR1 ENHRY, CDR2 SYGVKD. The CDR3 region is CAISDSSYNEQFF. The CDR3 DNA reads as TGTGCCATCAGTGACAGCTCCTACAATGAGCAGTTCTTC.

The table lists this clone with a count of one. This chain connects TRBV4-1 to TRBJ2-7, with 10 bases matching TRBD1. After removal of 2 bases from V and 2 bases from J, the junction contained 6 bases not matched to a gene. In germline, CDR1 is MGHRA, CDR2 YSYEKL. This CDR3 is 16 amino acids long. The CDR3 sequence: CASSQLGGQGAYEQYF. The CDR3 DNA sequence: TGCGCCAGCAGCCAATTGGGCGGACAGGGGGCCTACGAGCAGTACTTC.

V usage is TRBV2 and J usage is TRBJ2-7; D might be TRBD1 or TRBD2, each matching 5 bases. The germline V gene encodes CDR1 SNHLY and CDR2 FYNNEI. Trimming shortened V by 9 bases and J by 0 bases, and 12 bases separated the two germline ends. The CDR3 runs 13 residues. The CDR3 reads CARRGDLSYEQYF. In DNA, the CDR3 is TGTGCCAGAAGAGGGGACCTCTCCTACGAGCAGTACTTC.

This sequence joins TRBV11-3 and TRBJ2-1, with D perhaps matching TRBD2 (6 bases). CDR1 and CDR2 (germline): SGHNT, YENEEA. V lost 1 base to trimming and J lost 9 bases, with 16 bases between them. The CDR3 loop spans 15 amino acids. CDR3 DNA: TGTGCCAGCAGCTTAGGAACTAGCATTGCGGGTGAGCAGTTCTTC. Translated: CASSLGTSIAGEQFF.

The V and J genes are TRBV11-2 and TRBJ1-3; TRBD1 matches at 10 bases. Looked up from germline, CDR1 is SGHAT and CDR2 is FQNNGV. V lost 5 bases to trimming and J lost 4 bases; unmatched junction nucleotides: 5. The CDR3 extends over 15 amino acids. The CDR3 sequence is CASSLTGGSGNTIYF. The DNA for the CDR3 is TGTGCCAGCAGCCTGACAGGGGGCTCGGGAAACACCATATATTTT. Drawing the rest from reference TRBV11-2 and TRBJ1-3, the complete variable domain is EAGVAQSPRYKIIEKRQSVAFWCNPISGHATLYWYQQILGQGPKLLIQFQNNGVVDDSQLPKDRFSAERLKGVDSTLKIQPAKLEDSAVYLCASSLTGGSGNTIYFGEGSWLTVV.

The chain couples TRBV12-3 or TRBV12-4 to TRBJ1-5; D not resolved. The length of the CDR3 is 13 residues. The V and J ends lost 6 bases and 9 bases respectively, with 15 bases between them. The CDR3 is CASSAFRLMPQHF. Written as DNA, the CDR3 is TGTGCCAGCAGCGCCTTTCGTCTGATGCCCCAGCATTTT.

The chain uses TRBV7-8 and TRBJ2-1, with unresolved D. This CDR3 has 15 amino acids. The germline gives CDR1 SGHVS, CDR2 FQNEAQ. The V gene lost 3 bases and the J gene lost 8 bases, with 17 bases spanning the gap. The CDR3 nucleotides are TGTGCCAGCAGCTTCCGGACGAGGACCCTCGATGAGCAGTTCTTC. Translated, it gives CASSFRTRTLDEQFF.

The J gene is TRBJ2-1, the V gene TRBV7-9; TRBD2 aligns across 8 bases. The ends lost 5 bases at V and 0 bases at J; junction bases unmatched: 15. Germline V gene sequence: CDR1 SEHNR, CDR2 FQNEAQ (reference sequence). The CDR3 is 19 residues long. CDR3 loop: CASSPLSGGRLSSYNEQFF. CDR3 in DNA: TGTGCCAGCAGCCCCTTAAGCGGGGGCCGACTTAGCTCCTACAATGAGCAGTTCTTC.